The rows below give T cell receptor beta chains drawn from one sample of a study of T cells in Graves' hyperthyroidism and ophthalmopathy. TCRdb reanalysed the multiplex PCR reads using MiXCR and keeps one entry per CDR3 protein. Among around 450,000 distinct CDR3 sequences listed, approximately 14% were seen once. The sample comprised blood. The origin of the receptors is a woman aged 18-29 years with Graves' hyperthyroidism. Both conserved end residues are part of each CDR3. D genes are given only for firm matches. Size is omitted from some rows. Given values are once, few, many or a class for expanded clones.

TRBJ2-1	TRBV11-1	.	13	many	TGTGCCAGCAGCAAAGACCTATACAATGAGCAGTTCTTC	CASSKDLYNEQFF
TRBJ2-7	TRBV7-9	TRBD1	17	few	TGTGCCAGCAGCTTCGCCAACGGACAGGACCTTGCCTACGAGCAGTACTTC	CASSFANGQDLAYEQYF
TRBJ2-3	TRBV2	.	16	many	TGTGCCAGCAGTGATTGGGACCCCGGGGACACAGATACGCAGTATTTT	CASSDWDPGDTDTQYF
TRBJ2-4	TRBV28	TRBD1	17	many	TGTGCCAGCAGTTTGCCCAACAGGGGGTCTAGCAAAAACATTCAGTACTTC	CASSLPNRGSSKNIQYF
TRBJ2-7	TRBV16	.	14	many	TGTGCCAGCAGCCAATCAAACTTCCCCTACGAGCAGTACTTC	CASSQSNFPYEQYF
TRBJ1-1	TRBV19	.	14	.	TGTGCCAGTAGTCCAGTGGGGGGATACACTGAAGCTTTCTTT	CASSPVGGYTEAFF
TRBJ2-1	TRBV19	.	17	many	TGTGCCAGTAGTCCCCACCTAGCGAGGAGCTCCTACAATGAGCAGTTCTTC	CASSPHLARSSYNEQFF
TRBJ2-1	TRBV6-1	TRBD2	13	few	TGTGCCAGCACTAGGACTAGCGGGACTGAGCAGTTCTTC	CASTRTSGTEQFF
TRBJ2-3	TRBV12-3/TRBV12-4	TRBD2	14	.	TGTGCCACGAACTTAGCGGGGGGGCCAGATACGCAGTATTTT	CATNLAGGPDTQYF
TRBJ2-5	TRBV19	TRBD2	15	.	TGTGCCAGTAGTACCATCCGGACTAGCAGAGAGACCCAGTACTTC	CASSTIRTSRETQYF
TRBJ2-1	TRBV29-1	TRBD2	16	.	TGCAGCGTTGGCCCCCTAGCGGGAGTAAAAAACAATGAGCAGTTCTTC	CSVGPLAGVKNNEQFF
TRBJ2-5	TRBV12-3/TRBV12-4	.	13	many	TGTGCCAGCAGTCCACCCTTACAAGAGACCCAGTACTTC	CASSPPLQETQYF
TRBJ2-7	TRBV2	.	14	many	TGTGCCAGCAGTGAGGGGCGCGGGGCCTACGAGCAGTACTTC	CASSEGRGAYEQYF
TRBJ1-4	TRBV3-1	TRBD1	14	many	TGTGCCAGCAGCCAGAAGGGGGCGGGAGAAAAACTGTTTTTT	CASSQKGAGEKLFF
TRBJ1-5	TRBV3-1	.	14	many	TGTGCCAGCAGCACCGCCGCGGGTTCGCGGCCCCAGCATTTT	CASSTAAGSRPQHF
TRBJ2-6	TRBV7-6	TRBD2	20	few	TGTGCCAGCAGCTTGATTAATTGGCGGGGGGGCTCCTCTGGGGCCAACGTCCTGACTTTC	CASSLINWRGGSSGANVLTF
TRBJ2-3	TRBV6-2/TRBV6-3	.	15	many	TGTGCCAGCAGCCCAGGGGTTGTAGACACAGATACGCAGTATTTT	CASSPGVVDTDTQYF
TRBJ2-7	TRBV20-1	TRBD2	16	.	TGCAGTGCTAGAGATCTGACTAGCGGGAGTTTTTACGAGCAGTACTTC	CSARDLTSGSFYEQYF
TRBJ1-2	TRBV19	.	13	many	TGTGCCAGTAGTATCTGGGACGGTGATGGCTACACCTTC	CASSIWDGDGYTF
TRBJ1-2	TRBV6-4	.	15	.	TGTGCCAGCAGCCGTTTCGGGACGGTCGACCAAGGCTACACCTTC	CASSRFGTVDQGYTF
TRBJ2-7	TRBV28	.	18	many	TGTGCCAGCAGTTTGGAGACACTATTGGCGGGCCGGAATAACGAGCAGTACTTC	CASSLETLLAGRNNEQYF
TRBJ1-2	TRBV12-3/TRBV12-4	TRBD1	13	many	TGTGCCAGCAGTTTTTCAGGGGGCGATGGCTACACCTTC	CASSFSGGDGYTF
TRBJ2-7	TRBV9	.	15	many	TGTGCCAGCAGCGTAGGGATAGGTGTTATGTACGAGCAGTACTTC	CASSVGIGVMYEQYF
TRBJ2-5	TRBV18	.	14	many	TGTGCCAGCTCACCACCGATGGGTGAGGCGACCCAGTACTTC	CASSPPMGEATQYF
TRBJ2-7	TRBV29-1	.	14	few	TGCAGCGCCGCCGGGGCAGACCCGGCCTACGAGCAGTACTTC	CSAAGADPAYEQYF
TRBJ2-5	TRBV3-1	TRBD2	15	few	TGTGCCAGCAGCCTGACGTGGACTAGCGAAGAGACCCAGTACTTC	CASSLTWTSEETQYF
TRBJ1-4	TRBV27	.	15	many	TGTGCCAGCAGTTCCGGGGGGGCAACTAATGAAAAACTGTTTTTT	CASSSGGATNEKLFF
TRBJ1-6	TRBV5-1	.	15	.	TGCGCCAGCAGCTTGATGACAGCCGGGAAATCACCCCTCCACTTT	CASSLMTAGKSPLHF
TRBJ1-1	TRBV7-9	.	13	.	TGTGCCAGCAGCTTAGAAGATTACACTGAAGCTTTCTTT	CASSLEDYTEAFF
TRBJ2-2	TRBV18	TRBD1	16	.	TGTGCCAGCTCACCACCGGGACAGGGAACCACCGGGGAGCTGTTTTTT	CASSPPGQGTTGELFF
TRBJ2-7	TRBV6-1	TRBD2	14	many	TGTGCCAGCAGGAGGAGCGGGGGGGCCGTGGAGCAGTACTTC	CASRRSGGAVEQYF
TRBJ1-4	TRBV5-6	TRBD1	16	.	TGTGCCAGCAGCTTGGGGACAGGGGGAGTGGATGAAAAACTGTTTTTT	CASSLGTGGVDEKLFF
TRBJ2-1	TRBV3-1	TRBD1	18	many	TGTGCCAGCAGCCGGGACAGGGGCGCAAAAACTCCGTACAATGAGCAGTTCTTC	CASSRDRGAKTPYNEQFF
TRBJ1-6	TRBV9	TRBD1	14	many	TGTGCCAGCAGCGCCGGGACAGGGGAATCACCCCTCCACTTT	CASSAGTGESPLHF
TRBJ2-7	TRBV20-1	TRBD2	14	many	TGCAGTGGGACTAGCGGGGGAACCACCTACGAGCAGTACTTC	CSGTSGGTTYEQYF
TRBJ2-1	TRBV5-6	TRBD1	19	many	TGTGCCAGCAGCTTGCGAGGGACAGAGCTTATCTTCTCCTACAATGAGCAGTTCTTC	CASSLRGTELIFSYNEQFF
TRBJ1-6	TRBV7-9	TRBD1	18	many	TGTGCCAGCAGCTTAGAGGGCGCGGAGGGGACAGGGGGTTCACCCCTCCACTTT	CASSLEGAEGTGGSPLHF
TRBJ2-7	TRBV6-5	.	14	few	TGTGCCAGCAGTTACTCGATAACCACCTACGAGCAGTACTTC	CASSYSITTYEQYF
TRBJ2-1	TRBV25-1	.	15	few	TGTGCCAGCAGTGAAGAGACCGCGGGGGCAGACGAGCAGTTCTTC	CASSEETAGADEQFF
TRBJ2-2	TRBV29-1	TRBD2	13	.	TGCAGCGGTAGCGGGAGAGTCACCGGGGAGCTGTTTTTT	CSGSGRVTGELFF
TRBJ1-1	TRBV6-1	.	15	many	TGTGCCAGCAGCGCCCCCCACGGGGGTGGTCCTGAAGCTTTCTTT	CASSAPHGGGPEAFF
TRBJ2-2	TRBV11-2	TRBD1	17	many	TGTGCCAGCAGCTTAGACTCCGGGACAGGGTCGACCGGGGAGCTGTTTTTT	CASSLDSGTGSTGELFF
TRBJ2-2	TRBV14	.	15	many	TGTGCCAGCAGCCTGGACTACCCGCGCCGCGGGGAGCTGTTTTTT	CASSLDYPRRGELFF
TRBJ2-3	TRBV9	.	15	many	TGTGCCAGCAGCGTGAGTAGTTGGGGCACAGATACGCAGTATTTT	CASSVSSWGTDTQYF